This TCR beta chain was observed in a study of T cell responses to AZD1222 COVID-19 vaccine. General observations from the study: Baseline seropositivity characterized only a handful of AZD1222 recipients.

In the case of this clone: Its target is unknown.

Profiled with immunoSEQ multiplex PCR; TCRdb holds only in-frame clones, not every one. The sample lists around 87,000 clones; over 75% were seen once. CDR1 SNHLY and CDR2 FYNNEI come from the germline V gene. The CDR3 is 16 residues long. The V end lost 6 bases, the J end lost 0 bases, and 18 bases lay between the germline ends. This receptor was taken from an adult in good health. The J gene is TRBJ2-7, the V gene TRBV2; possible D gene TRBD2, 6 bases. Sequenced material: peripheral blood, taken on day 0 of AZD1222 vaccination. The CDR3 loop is CASRYLLGGSSYEQYF. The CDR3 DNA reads TGTGCCAGCAGGTATTTGTTGGGGGGTAGCTCCTACGAGCAGTACTTC.